This TCR beta chain was profiled in a study of T cells after posttransplantation cyclophosphamide. In germline, CDR1 is MRHNA, CDR2 SNTAGT. The CDR3 extends over 14 amino acids. Using immunoSEQ multiplex PCR, the repertoire was profiled, and TCRdb retains in-frame clones only, with some absent. This table holds 40,000 to 55,000 clones with no singletons; the top ten claim roughly 2.4%. This clone was recorded at least ten times. One end of the junction is discordant with germline, which a read error may explain. Sequenced: PBMCs. This TCR came from a man between 35 and 55 years old in good health, CMV-negative, and a related stem cell transplant donor. The V call is TRBV6-4, the J call TRBJ2-3; TRBD2 is a possible D gene (6 bases). The CDR3 DNA follows: TGTGCCAGCAGTGTGGAGGGGAGCACAGATATGCAGTATTTT. Encoded protein: CASSVEGSTDMQYF.